One TCR beta chain is described in this entry. This receptor's antigen is unknown. Base-call qualities are not available, and no considerably larger clone is one nucleotide away. The data were taken from a study of blood T cell repertoires in COVID-19 (dated by TCRdb to about 2020). A note on the overall study: Collaborator samples came from the United States, Italy and Spain and covered acute and convalescent phases of COVID-19. Samples were obtained from the ongoing ImmuneRACE study (first 160 participants) and from approximately 1,200 subjects provided by 6 global collaborators. A de-identified subject ID, COVID-19 status, age in years and sex were almost always included in the sample metadata. Deeply sampled blood TCRbeta repertoires from subjects exposed to, actively infected with, or recovered from COVID-19 were included in the dataset. Where HLA class I and class II types were available, the types were taken from metadata supplied by the sample provider, not from assay-based typing. A freely available public database, intended as a resource for researchers studying the immune response to SARS-CoV-2, is where the repertoires were released. The material from the prospective study consisted of cDNA or gDNA derived from T cells, B-cell-depleted T cells, or PBMCs.

TCRbeta CDR3 regions were amplified from genomic DNA using the immunoSEQ Assay, a bias-controlled multiplex PCR. Under the source paper's analysis protocol: Nucleated cell counts per sample were estimated from amplification of reference gene primers within the assay. Sequence reads were collapsed and filtered to measure the absolute abundance of every unique TCRbeta CDR3 rearrangement. Productive Simpson clonality was computed per sample as the square root of Simpson's diversity index over productive rearrangements. Not all clones reach the TCRdb copy of this immuneACCESS table, which keeps in-frame sequences only. Checked studies attribute under half of the gap to unresolved V genes and leave the rest unexplained. V, J and clone size are those of that table, while D and trimming were read from the DNA. The sample yields approximately 31,000 clones; approximately 95% were counted once. The ten top clones hold over 0.7% of the sample.

Reading the germline V gene gives CDR1 MNHEY and CDR2 SVGEGT. There are 16 amino acids in the CDR3, from cysteine to phenylalanine inclusive. Just CDR3 DNA is preserved here, 48 bases in frame from base 1. V and J are truncated by 5 bases and 13 bases respectively, leaving an intervening sequence of 24 bases. General findings and caveats noted by the study authors: The amount of clinical and demographic metadata varied by source and participant and was provided uncurated.

The collaborating institutions used their own protocols to collect whole blood in K2EDTA tubes. For TCRbeta analysis, collaborator samples were shipped as frozen whole blood, as isolated PBMCs, or as DNA extracted from either sample type. The receptor comes from a male donor with active COVID-19. This chain joins TRBV6-2 or TRBV6-3 to TRBJ1-6; the D gene cannot be named for sure. Sequenced: peripheral blood. The CDR3 here reads CASSLVPLGVKIPLHF. The sequence in DNA is TGTGCCAGCAGTCTGGTACCACTCGGGGTAAAGATCCCCCTCCACTTT.